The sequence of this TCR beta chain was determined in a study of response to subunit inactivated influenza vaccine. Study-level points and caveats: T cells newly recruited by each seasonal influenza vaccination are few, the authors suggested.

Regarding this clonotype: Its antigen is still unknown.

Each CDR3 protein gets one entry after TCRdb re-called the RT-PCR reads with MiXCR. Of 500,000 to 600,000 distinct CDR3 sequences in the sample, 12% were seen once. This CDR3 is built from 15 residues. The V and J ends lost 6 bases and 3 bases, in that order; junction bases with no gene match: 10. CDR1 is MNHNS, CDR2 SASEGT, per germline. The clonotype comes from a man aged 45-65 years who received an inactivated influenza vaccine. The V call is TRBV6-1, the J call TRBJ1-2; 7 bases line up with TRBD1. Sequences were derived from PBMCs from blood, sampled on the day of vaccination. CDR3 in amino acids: CASSDRDRAYYGYTF. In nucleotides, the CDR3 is TGTGCCAGCAGCGATCGTGACAGGGCGTACTATGGCTACACCTTC.